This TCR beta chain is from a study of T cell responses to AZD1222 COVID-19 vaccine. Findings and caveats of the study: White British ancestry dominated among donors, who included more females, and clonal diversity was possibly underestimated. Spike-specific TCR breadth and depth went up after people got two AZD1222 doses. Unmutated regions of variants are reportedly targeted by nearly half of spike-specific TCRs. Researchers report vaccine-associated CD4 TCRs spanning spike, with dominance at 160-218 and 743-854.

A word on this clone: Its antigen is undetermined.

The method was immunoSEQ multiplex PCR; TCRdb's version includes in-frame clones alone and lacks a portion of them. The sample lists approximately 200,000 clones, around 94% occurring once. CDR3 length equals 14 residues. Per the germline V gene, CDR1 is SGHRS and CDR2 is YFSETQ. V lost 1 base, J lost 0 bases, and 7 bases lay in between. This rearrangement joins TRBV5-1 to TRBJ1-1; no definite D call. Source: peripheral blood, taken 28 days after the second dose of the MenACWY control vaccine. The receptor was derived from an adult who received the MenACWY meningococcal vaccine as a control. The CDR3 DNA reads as TGCGCCAGCAGCTTGTCAGGACTGAACACTGAAGCTTTCTTT. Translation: CASSLSGLNTEAFF.